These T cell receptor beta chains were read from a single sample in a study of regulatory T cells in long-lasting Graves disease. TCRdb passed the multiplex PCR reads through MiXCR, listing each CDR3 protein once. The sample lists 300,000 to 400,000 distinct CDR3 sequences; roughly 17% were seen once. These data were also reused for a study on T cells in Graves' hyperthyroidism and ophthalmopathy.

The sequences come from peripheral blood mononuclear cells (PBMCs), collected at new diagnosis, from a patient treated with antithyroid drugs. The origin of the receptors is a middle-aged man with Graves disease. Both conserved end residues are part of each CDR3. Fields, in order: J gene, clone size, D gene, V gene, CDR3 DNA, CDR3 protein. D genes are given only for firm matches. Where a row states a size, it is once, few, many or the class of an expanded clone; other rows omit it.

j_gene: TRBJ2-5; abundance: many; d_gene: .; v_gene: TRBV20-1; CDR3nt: TGCAGTGCTAGACACCTCGGGACCCAGTACTTC; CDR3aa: CSARHLGTQYF
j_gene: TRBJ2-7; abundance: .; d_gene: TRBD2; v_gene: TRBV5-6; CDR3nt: TGTGCCAGCAGCTCAAGTATCGGGGGGAAGACCTACGAGCAGTACTTC; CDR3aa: CASSSSIGGKTYEQYF
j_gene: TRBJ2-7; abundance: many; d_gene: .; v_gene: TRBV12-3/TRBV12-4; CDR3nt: TGTGCCAGCAGCTCCGGGACCCCGGGGGCCTACGAGCAGTACTTC; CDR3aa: CASSSGTPGAYEQYF
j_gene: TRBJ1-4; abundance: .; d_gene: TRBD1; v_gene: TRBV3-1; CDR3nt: TGTGCCAGCAGCCAAGTTTGGAGGGGGCATTCCTCCGGAAAACTGTTTTTT; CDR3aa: CASSQVWRGHSSGKLFF
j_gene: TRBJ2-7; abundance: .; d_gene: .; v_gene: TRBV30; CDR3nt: TGTGCCTGGAACCCTGGAAGGGACCACGAGCAGTACTTC; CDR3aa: CAWNPGRDHEQYF
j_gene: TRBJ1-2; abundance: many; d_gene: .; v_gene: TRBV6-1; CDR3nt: TGTGCCAGCAGTGTTCACGAGGGGTATGGCTACACCTTC; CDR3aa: CASSVHEGYGYTF
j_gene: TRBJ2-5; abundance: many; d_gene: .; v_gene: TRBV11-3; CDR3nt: TGTGCCAGCAGCTACCCCGGAGGCAGGGGTACAAGGGAGACCCAGTACTTC; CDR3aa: CASSYPGGRGTRETQYF
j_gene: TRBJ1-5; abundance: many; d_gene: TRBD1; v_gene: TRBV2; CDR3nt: TGTGCCAGCAGTACCCCGGGACAGATTAATCAGCCCCAGCATTTT; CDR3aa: CASSTPGQINQPQHF
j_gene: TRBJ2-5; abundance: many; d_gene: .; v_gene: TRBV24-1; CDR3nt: TGTGCCACCAGTGATCGGGACTGGGAGACCCAGTACTTC; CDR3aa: CATSDRDWETQYF
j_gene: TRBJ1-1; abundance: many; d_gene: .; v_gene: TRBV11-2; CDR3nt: TGTGCCAGCAGCCCTATTGATAGTGAAGCTTTCTTT; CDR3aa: CASSPIDSEAFF
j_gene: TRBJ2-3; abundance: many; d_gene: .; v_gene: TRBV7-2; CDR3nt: TGTGCCAGCAGCCCTAAGGATACGCAGTATTTT; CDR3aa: CASSPKDTQYF
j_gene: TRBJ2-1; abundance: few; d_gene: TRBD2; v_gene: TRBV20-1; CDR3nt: TGCAGTGCTAGAGATGGTAGCGGGGGATACAATGAGCAGTTCTTC; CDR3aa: CSARDGSGGYNEQFF
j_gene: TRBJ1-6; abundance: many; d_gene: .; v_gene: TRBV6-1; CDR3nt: TGTGCCAGCGGGGGTTCCTATAATTCACCCCTCCACTTT; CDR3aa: CASGGSYNSPLHF
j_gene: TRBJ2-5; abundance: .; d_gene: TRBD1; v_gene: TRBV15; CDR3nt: TGTGCCACCAGCAGAGGGCTAACTAGGACAGGGCTAGAGACCCAGTACTTC; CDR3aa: CATSRGLTRTGLETQYF
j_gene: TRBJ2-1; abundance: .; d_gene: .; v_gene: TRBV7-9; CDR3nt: TGTACCAGCAGCTTAGCAACGGGGTGGTACAATGAGCAGTTCTTC; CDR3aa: CTSSLATGWYNEQFF
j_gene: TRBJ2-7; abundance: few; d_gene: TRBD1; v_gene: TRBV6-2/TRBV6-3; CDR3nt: TGTGCCAGCAGGCGGACTACCGGGACAGGGGTCCACGAGCAGTACTTC; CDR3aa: CASRRTTGTGVHEQYF
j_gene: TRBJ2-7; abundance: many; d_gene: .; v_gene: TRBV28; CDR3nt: TGTGCCAGCAGCGGAGGAACCCACACCTACGAGCAGTACTTC; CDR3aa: CASSGGTHTYEQYF
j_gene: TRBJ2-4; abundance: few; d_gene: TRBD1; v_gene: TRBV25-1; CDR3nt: TGTGCCAGCTCAGACAGGGAAAAAAACATTCAGTACTTC; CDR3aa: CASSDREKNIQYF
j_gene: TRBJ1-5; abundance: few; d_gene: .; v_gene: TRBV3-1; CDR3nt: TGTGCCAGCAGCCCCATGGTGGGTAGCAATCAGCCCCAGCATTTT; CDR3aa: CASSPMVGSNQPQHF
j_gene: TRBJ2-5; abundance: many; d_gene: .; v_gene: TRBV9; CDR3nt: TGTGCCAGCAGCGTAGCTACGGGGAGGGAGACCCAGTACTTC; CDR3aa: CASSVATGRETQYF
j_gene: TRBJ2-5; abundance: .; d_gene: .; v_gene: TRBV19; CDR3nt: TGTGCCAGTAGTGTACCGGGGGAAGAGACCCAGTACTTC; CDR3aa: CASSVPGEETQYF
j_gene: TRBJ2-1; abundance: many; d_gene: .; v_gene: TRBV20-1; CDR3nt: TGCAGTGCTAGAGAGGGGGGACTCCGGAACAATGAGCAGTTCTTC; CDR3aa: CSAREGGLRNNEQFF
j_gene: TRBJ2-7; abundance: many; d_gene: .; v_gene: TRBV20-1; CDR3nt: TGCAGTGCTACCCGGGGGTACGAGCAGTACTTC; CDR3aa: CSATRGYEQYF
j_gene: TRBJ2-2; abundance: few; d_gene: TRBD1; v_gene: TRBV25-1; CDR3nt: TGTGCCAGCAGAAGACAGGGGTCCACCGGGGAGCTGTTTTTT; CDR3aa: CASRRQGSTGELFF
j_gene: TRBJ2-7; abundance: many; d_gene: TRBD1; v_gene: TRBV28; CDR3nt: TGTGCCAGCGGTTCCGGGACAGGAATCTACGAGCAGTACTTC; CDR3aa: CASGSGTGIYEQYF
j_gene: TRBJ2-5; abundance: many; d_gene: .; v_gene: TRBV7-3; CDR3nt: TGTGCCAGCAGCTCTGGGGACGGAAAAGAGACCCAGTACTTC; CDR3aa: CASSSGDGKETQYF
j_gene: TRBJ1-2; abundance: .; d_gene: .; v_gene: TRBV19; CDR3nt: TGTGCCAGTAGGGAGTTCTATGGCTACACCTTC; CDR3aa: CASREFYGYTF
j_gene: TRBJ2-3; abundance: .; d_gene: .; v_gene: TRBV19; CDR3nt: TGTGCCATTGGCGGGGATAGCACAGATACGCAGTATTTT; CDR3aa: CAIGGDSTDTQYF
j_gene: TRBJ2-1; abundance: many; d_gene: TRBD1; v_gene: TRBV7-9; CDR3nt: TGTGCCAGCAGCTTACGGGACAGGGGGACTGAGCAGTTCTTC; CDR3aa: CASSLRDRGTEQFF
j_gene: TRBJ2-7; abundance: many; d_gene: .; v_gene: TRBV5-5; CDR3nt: TGTGCCAGCAGGGGCTGGTCCTACGAGCAGTACTTC; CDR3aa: CASRGWSYEQYF
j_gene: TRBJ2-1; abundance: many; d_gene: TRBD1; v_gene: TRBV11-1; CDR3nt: TGTGCCAGCAGCCTAGACAGGGGAACCTACAATAAGCAGTTCTTC; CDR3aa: CASSLDRGTYNKQFF
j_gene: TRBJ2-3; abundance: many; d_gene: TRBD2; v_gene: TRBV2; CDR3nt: TGTGCCAGCCTCGGTACTAGCGGGGGAGACACAGATACGCAGTATTTT; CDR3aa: CASLGTSGGDTDTQYF
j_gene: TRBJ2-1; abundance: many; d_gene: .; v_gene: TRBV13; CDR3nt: TGTGCCAGCAGCTCCGAGGACCAATACAATGAGCAGTTCTTC; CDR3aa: CASSSEDQYNEQFF
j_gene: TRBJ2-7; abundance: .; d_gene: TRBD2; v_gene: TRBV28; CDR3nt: TGTGCCAGTGCTAGCGGGGGGAGAGCCTACGAGCAGTACTTC; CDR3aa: CASASGGRAYEQYF
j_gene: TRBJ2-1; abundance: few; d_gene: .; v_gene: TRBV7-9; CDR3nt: TGTGCCAGCAGTATACAGGGGGGGTCATACAATGAGCAGTTCTTC; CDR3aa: CASSIQGGSYNEQFF
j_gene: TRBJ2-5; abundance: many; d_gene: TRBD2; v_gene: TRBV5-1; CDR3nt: TGCGCCAGCAGCTTGGGGGGGAGGGCCGAAGAGACCCAGTACTTC; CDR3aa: CASSLGGRAEETQYF
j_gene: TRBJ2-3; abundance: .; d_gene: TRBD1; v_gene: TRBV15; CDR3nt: TGTGCCACCAGCTCAAGGGACAGGCCTACGCAGTATTTT; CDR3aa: CATSSRDRPTQYF
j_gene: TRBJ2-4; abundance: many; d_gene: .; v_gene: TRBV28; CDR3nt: TGTGCCAGCAGTTCCCTTCAGGGGAATTTGTACTTC; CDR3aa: CASSSLQGNLYF
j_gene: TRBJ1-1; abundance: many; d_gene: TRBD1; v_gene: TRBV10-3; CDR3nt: TGTGCCATCAGTGAGTCGGTATTGGGACAGCTGAACACTGAAGCTTTCTTT; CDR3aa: CAISESVLGQLNTEAFF
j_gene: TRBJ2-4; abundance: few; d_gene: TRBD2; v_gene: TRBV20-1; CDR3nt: TGCAGTCTTAGCGGGGTAGCCAAAAACATTCAGTACTTC; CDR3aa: CSLSGVAKNIQYF
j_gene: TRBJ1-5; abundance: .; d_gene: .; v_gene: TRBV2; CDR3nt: TGTGCCAGCAGTGAAGAGGGGGGCAGGCATCAGCCCCAGCATTTT; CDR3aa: CASSEEGGRHQPQHF
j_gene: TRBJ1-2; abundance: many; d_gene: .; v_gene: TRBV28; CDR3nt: TGTGCCAGCAGACTTAGGTCATGGGGCTACACCTTC; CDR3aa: CASRLRSWGYTF
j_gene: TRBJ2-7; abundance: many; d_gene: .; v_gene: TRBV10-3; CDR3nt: TGTGCCATCACATCAGCCGGGGACGAGCAGTACTTC; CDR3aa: CAITSAGDEQYF
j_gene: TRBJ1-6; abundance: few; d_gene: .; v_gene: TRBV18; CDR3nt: TGTGCCAGCTCACCATATTCGGTCTATAATTCACCCCTCCACTTT; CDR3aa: CASSPYSVYNSPLHF
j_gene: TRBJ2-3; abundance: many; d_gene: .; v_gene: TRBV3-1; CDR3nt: TGTGCCAGCAGCCAAGTTAGAGGGGCGGATACGCAGTATTTT; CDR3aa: CASSQVRGADTQYF
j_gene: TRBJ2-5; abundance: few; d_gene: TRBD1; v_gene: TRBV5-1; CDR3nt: TGCGCCAGCGCTGATACAGGGGGCGCGGGGACCCAGTACTTC; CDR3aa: CASADTGGAGTQYF
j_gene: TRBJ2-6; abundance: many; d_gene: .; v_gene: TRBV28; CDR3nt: TGTGCCAGCAGTTTAGGCGGGATCTCTGGGGCCAACGTCCTGACTTTC; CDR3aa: CASSLGGISGANVLTF
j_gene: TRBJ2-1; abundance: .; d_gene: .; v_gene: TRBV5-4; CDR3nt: TGTGCCAGCAGCGGAGTGGGCCATGAGCAGTTCTTC; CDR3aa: CASSGVGHEQFF
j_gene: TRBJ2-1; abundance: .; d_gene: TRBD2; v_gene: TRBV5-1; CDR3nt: TGCGCCAGCAGCAGCTCCGGGACTAGCGGATACGAAGTGGATGAGCAGTTCTTC; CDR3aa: CASSSSGTSGYEVDEQFF
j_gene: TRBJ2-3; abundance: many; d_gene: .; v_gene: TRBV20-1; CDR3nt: TGCAGTGCTGGCGGGATCCGTGCAGATACGCAGTATTTT; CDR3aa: CSAGGIRADTQYF
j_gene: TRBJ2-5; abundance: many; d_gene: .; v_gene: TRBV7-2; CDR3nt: TGTGCCAGCAGCCGGGGAGGAGTGGAGACCCAGTACTTC; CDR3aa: CASSRGGVETQYF
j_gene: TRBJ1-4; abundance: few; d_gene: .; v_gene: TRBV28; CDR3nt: TGTGCCGGCAGTTCGTTTAACCGGGACCGAGCTAATGAAAAACTGTTTTTT; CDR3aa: CAGSSFNRDRANEKLFF
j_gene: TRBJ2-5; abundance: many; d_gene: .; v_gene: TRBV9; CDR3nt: TGTGCCAGCAGCCGAGAGGGGGGACAAGAGACCCAGTACTTC; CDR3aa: CASSREGGQETQYF
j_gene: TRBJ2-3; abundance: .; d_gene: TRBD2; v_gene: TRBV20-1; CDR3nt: TGCAGTGGGACACTAGCGGGGTTTTTAGATACGCAGTATTTT; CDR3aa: CSGTLAGFLDTQYF
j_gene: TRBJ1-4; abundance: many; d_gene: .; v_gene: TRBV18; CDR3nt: TGTGCCAGCTCACCACTCCCCGCACCTGAAAAACTGTTTTTT; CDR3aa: CASSPLPAPEKLFF
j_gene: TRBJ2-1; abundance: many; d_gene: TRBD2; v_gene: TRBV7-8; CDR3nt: TGTGCCAGCAGCTCTGGGACTAGCGGGGGGGAAGCGTACAATGAGCAGTTCTTC; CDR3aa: CASSSGTSGGEAYNEQFF
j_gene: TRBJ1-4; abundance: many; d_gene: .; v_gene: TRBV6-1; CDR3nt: TGTGCCAGCGGACGGGCTAATGAAAAACTGTTTTTT; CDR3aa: CASGRANEKLFF
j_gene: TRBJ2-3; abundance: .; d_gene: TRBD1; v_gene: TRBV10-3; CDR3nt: TGTGCCATCAATCAGGGGGGCACAGATACGCAGTATTTT; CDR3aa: CAINQGGTDTQYF
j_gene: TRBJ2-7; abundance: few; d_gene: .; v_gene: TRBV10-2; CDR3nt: TGCGCCAGCGGTACCGAGGGGTTCTCCTACGAGCAGTACTTC; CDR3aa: CASGTEGFSYEQYF